This T cell receptor beta chain comes out of a study of cytomegalovirus exposure and HLA in healthy donors. The PCR employed 60 Vbeta primers together with 13 Jbeta primers. Here immunoSEQ multiplex PCR was the method, and the copy in TCRdb shows in-frame clones only, minus some. The table lists 150,000 or so clones, approximately 86% of them singletons. Germline CDR1 and CDR2: LNHDA and SQIVND (reference sequence). The CDR3 contains 15 residues. With V trimmed by 4 bases and J by 4 bases, 6 bases remained unmatched. Findings of the study overall: Excluded were some V segments that proved indistinguishable, including TRBV6-2 and TRBV6-3. Reportedly, diagnosis of cytomegalovirus status by the classifier showed high specificity and sensitivity.

Comment on this clone: The antigen remains undetermined.

The J gene is TRBJ2-1, the V gene TRBV19; 8 bases are shared with TRBD2. The receptor was isolated from a woman aged 45-60 years in good health and CMV-seropositive. The material sequenced was PBMCs. CDR3 sequence (DNA): TGTGCCAGTAGTACAAGCGGGGGCATTTACAATGAGCAGTTCTTC. It encodes CASSTSGGIYNEQFF.